This T cell receptor beta chain appears in the sequencing data of a study of vaccination effects on CD4 cells after COVID-19. The CDR3 runs to 15 residues. V shed 6 bases and J 2 bases; nucleotides not matched to a gene: 8. CDR1 SGHDT and CDR2 YYEEEE come from the germline V gene. Investigators separated out CD4+ T cells once around nine days of culture had passed. Libraries were prepared by immunoSEQ multiplex PCR; TCRdb keeps only in-frame clonotypes and omits some of them. In the table there are 35,000 to 40,000 clones, roughly 74% of which are singletons. Details on this clone: The antigen is unknown.

The sequence came from a human donor who received a COVID-19 vaccine. The J gene is TRBJ2-7, the V gene TRBV5-6, with TRBD2 matching 10 bases. The specimen comprised CD4+ T cells from PBMCs cultured without peptide, sampled before COVID-19 vaccination. CDR3 protein: CASIKLSGGTYEQYF. The CDR3 DNA sequence: TGTGCCAGCATCAAACTTAGCGGGGGGACCTACGAGCAGTACTTC.